The 10 T cell receptor beta chains in this list originate from one sample, sequenced in a study of blood T cell repertoires in COVID-19. Generated by immunoSEQ multiplex PCR, the TCRdb table keeps only in-frame clones and is missing some. This table has around 170,000 clones, approximately 84% appearing once. The sample taken for sequencing was PBMCs or T cells enriched from blood (not recorded which). Source of these receptors: a woman aged 45-60 years who had recovered from COVID-19.

The V call is TRBV30, the J call TRBJ2-5, with TRBD2 identical over 11 bases. V lost 3 bases and J lost 7; bases outside the gene matches: 7. From germline, CDR1 is GTSNPN and CDR2 SVGIG (reference sequence). The CDR3 is made up of 14 amino acids. As DNA, the CDR3 is TGTGCCTGGAGAGAGATAACTAGCGGGGGGACCCAGTACTTC. Residues: CAWREITSGGTQYF.

The chain employs TRBV5-1 and TRBJ2-1; 10 nucleotides line up with TRBD2. V was pared by 2 bases and J by 4 bases, with 3 bases of the junction left unmatched. This CDR3 is built from 15 residues. The germline CDR1 and CDR2 sequences are SGHRS and YFSETQ. The CDR3 sequence: CASSFLAGAYNEQFF. CDR3 sequence (DNA): TGCGCCAGCAGCTTCCTAGCGGGAGCGTACAATGAGCAGTTCTTC.

This rearrangement joins TRBV5-1 to TRBJ2-2, with D perhaps TRBD2 (6 bases). Germline CDR1 and CDR2: SGHRS and YFSETQ. The CDR3 runs 13 residues. V lost 8 bases and J 6 bases, leaving 14 bases between the germline ends. The CDR3 protein is CASQGGSPGELFF. The CDR3 nucleotides are TGCGCCAGTCAAGGAGGGTCCCCCGGGGAGCTGTTTTTT.

The V gene is TRBV28, the J gene TRBJ2-3; D is possibly TRBD2 (6 bases). Deletions cut 9 bases from V and 6 bases from J, with 16 bases between. This CDR3 is 13 amino acids long. The germline V gene encodes CDR1 MDHEN and CDR2 SYDVKM. The CDR3 region is CASCPGLGDTQYF. For the CDR3, the DNA is TGTGCCAGTTGTCCGGGACTGGGCGATACGCAGTATTTT. The full variable domain, its missing parts supplied by reference TRBV28 and TRBJ2-3, is DVKVTQSSRYLVKRTGEKVFLECVQDMDHENMFWYRQDPGLGLRLIYFSYDVKMKEKGDIPEGYSVSREKKERFSLILESASTNQTSMYLCASCPGLGDTQYFGPGTRLTVL.

The rearrangement links TRBV15 to TRBJ1-5, with D perhaps matching TRBD1 (5 bases). CDR3 length equals 15 residues. Germline CDR1 is LNHNV and CDR2 is YYDKDF (reference sequence). Trimming removed 2 bases at V and 5 bases at J, with 13 bases between. Here the CDR3 DNA reads TGTGCCACCAGCAGATTCGGGGGAATGGATCAGCCCCAGCATTTT. Its translation: CATSRFGGMDQPQHF.

This rearrangement joins TRBV5-4 to TRBJ2-7, with TRBD2 matching over 7 bases. The V gene end was trimmed by 1 base and the J gene end by 4 bases; junction bases not matched to a gene: 14. From germline, CDR1 is SGHNT and CDR2 YYREEE (reference sequence). The CDR3 is made up of 17 amino acids. The CDR3 reads CASSLWAGAGGRYEQYF. The CDR3, as DNA: TGTGCCAGCAGCTTGTGGGCGGGAGCTGGGGGGAGATACGAGCAGTACTTC.

The chain links TRBV27 to TRBJ1-1; D ambiguous. The V end was cut by 3 bases, the J end by 4 bases, with 21 bases between. The CDR3 extends over 17 amino acids. From germline, CDR1 is MNHEY and CDR2 SMNVEV (reference sequence). The CDR3 is CASSFPRPPNPGTEAFF. CDR3 sequence (DNA): TGTGCCAGCAGTTTCCCTAGGCCCCCCAACCCGGGCACTGAAGCTTTCTTT.

This chain uses TRBV29-1 with TRBJ1-2; possibly TRBD1 for D (6 bases). Trimming removed 8 bases from V and 7 bases from J, with 17 bases in between. The CDR3 consists of 12 residues. The germline CDR1 and CDR2 sequences are SQVTM and ANQGSEA. CDR3 loop: CSTVGGAGGYTF. For the CDR3, the DNA is TGCAGCACCGTCGGGGGGGCCGGTGGCTACACCTTC.

This chain uses TRBV28 with TRBJ2-7; D may be TRBD1 (5 bases). The V end was cut by 2 bases, the J end by 3 bases, with 14 bases between. The CDR3 runs to 15 residues. Germline CDR1 is MDHEN and CDR2 is SYDVKM. CDR3 region: CASSLQGSALYEQYF. The CDR3 DNA sequence: TGTGCCAGCAGTTTACAGGGATCGGCCCTCTACGAGCAGTACTTC.

CDR3: CASSTNDREEQYF. The CDR3 nucleotides read TGTGCCAGTAGTACGAACGACAGGGAGGAGCAGTACTTC. The rearrangement joins TRBV19 to TRBJ2-7; 7 bases are a match to TRBD1. Trimming removed 4 bases from V and 7 bases from J; junction bases left unmatched: 7. Germline V gene data show CDR1 as LNHDA and CDR2 as SQIVND (reference sequence). There are 13 residues in the CDR3.